This is a list of T cell receptor beta chains from one sample in a study of T cell changes during pregnancy in multiple sclerosis. Produced via immunoSEQ multiplex PCR; TCRdb's table is partial and in-frame only. Altogether roughly 36,000 clones are present, 75% to 95% being singletons, with the ten largest covering roughly 6.1%. The sequenced sample was CD8+ T cells from peripheral blood mononuclear cells, obtained in the second trimester of pregnancy. The source of these receptors is a female donor with multiple sclerosis, enrolled in a pregnancy study. Both conserved end residues are part of each CDR3. The D gene is left open where the match is weak. Clone sizes are given selectively: once, few, many, or a class where the clone is expanded.

TRBV9	NA	11	NA	TRBJ2-7	TGTGCCAGCAGCGTAGCAGACGAGCAGTACTTC	CASSVADEQYF
TRBV9	TRBD2	14	NA	TRBJ2-5	TGTGCCAGCACCCCACTAGCGGGAGGTGAGACCCAGTACTTC	CASTPLAGGETQYF
TRBV5-4	TRBD2	14	NA	TRBJ2-3	TGTGCCAGCAGCCTAGCGGGGGGCGCAGATACGCAGTATTTT	CASSLAGGADTQYF
TRBV4-1	NA	13	NA	TRBJ2-7	TGCGCCAGCAGCCAAGCTCAGGGCTACGAGCAGTACTTC	CASSQAQGYEQYF
TRBV4-1	NA	19	NA	TRBJ2-7	TGCGCCAGCAGCCAACAATTACAGCTCAGGCTGGACAGCCTTTACGAGCAGTACTTC	CASSQQLQLRLDSLYEQYF
TRBV7-9	TRBD1	16	NA	TRBJ1-1	TGTGCCAGCAGAGGACGGACAGGGGGCTCTAGGGCTGAAGCTTTCTTT	CASRGRTGGSRAEAFF
TRBV11-3	TRBD1	15	NA	TRBJ2-3	TGTGCCAGCAGCCCCGGACAGGGGCTCACAGATACGCAGTATTTT	CASSPGQGLTDTQYF
TRBV19	NA	15	NA	TRBJ1-5	TGTGCCAGTAGGACAATGGGGGGGCTAGGGCAGCCCCAGCATTTT	CASRTMGGLGQPQHF
TRBV9	TRBD1	17	NA	TRBJ2-5	TGTGCCAGCAACCAGGCCGCGGGGACAGGGGGTCGGGAGACCCAGTACTTC	CASNQAAGTGGRETQYF
TRBV4-1	NA	14	NA	TRBJ1-2	TGCGCCAGCAGCGCGACAGAGGCTAACTATGGCTACACCTTC	CASSATEANYGYTF
TRBV5-4	NA	14	NA	TRBJ1-2	TGTGCCAGCAGCTTGGGGAGACGGGTGAATGGCTACACCTTC	CASSLGRRVNGYTF
TRBV6-6	NA	15	once	TRBJ1-2	TGTGCCAGCAGTAACCCGGGACAAGAATACTATGGCTACACCTTC	CASSNPGQEYYGYTF
TRBV14	NA	17	NA	TRBJ2-7	TGTGCCAGCAGCCCCCCTGGGTGGGGCCGGGCGTCCTACGAGCAGTACTTC	CASSPPGWGRASYEQYF
TRBV19	TRBD1	15	few	TRBJ1-1	TGTGCCAGTAGTATGAGGGACAGGGAGTTTGCTGAAGCTTTCTTT	CASSMRDREFAEAFF
TRBV29-1	NA	12	NA	TRBJ2-1	TGCAGCGTTGAAGCAGGGTTCAATGAGCAGTTCTTC	CSVEAGFNEQFF
TRBV5-4	TRBD1	16	NA	TRBJ2-1	TGTGCCAGCAGCAACCCGGGACAGTTACTCGACAATGAGCAGTTCTTC	CASSNPGQLLDNEQFF
TRBV6-5	NA	15	NA	TRBJ1-1	TGTGCCAGCAGTTACTCTAACAGGATGAACACTGAAGCTTTCTTT	CASSYSNRMNTEAFF
TRBV19	TRBD1	15	NA	TRBJ2-1	TGTGCCAGTAGTCCAGGGACGACAGGGCTCAATGAGCAGTTCTTC	CASSPGTTGLNEQFF
TRBV19	TRBD2	19	NA	TRBJ2-6	TGTGCCAGTAGTATAGTGGGGGGGCTAGCGGGAGCTGGGGCCAACGTCCTGACTTTC	CASSIVGGLAGAGANVLTF
TRBV10-3	NA	12	NA	TRBJ2-7	TGTGCCGGGGGGCGGGAGTCTAACGAGCAGTACTTC	CAGGRESNEQYF
TRBV7-2	NA	16	NA	TRBJ1-1	TGTGCCAGCAGCCCGCGACACACGCAAATTAACACTGAAGCTTTCTTT	CASSPRHTQINTEAFF
TRBV29-1	NA	12	NA	TRBJ1-1	TGCAGCGTTGAAGAGCGTCGGACTGAAGCTTTCTTT	CSVEERRTEAFF
TRBV6-5	NA	12	NA	TRBJ2-4	TGTGCCAGCAGTTACTCTGGGGGGATTCAGTACTTC	CASSYSGGIQYF
TRBV5-1	NA	13	NA	TRBJ2-7	TGCGCCAGCAGCTTCACAACAGCTTACGAGCAGTACTTC	CASSFTTAYEQYF
TRBV11-1	TRBD1	18	NA	TRBJ2-2	TGTGCCAGCAGCTTAGGGTTACAGGGGGCAGAGGTCACCGGGGAGCTGTTTTTT	CASSLGLQGAEVTGELFF
TRBV29-1	NA	15	NA	TRBJ1-5	TGCAGCGTTGAAGTGTCAGGTTCTGGCAATCAGCCCCAGCATTTT	CSVEVSGSGNQPQHF
TRBV4-3	NA	17	NA	TRBJ1-1	TGCGCCAGCAGCCAAGAGTATTGGGGACACATGAACACTGAAGCTTTCTTT	CASSQEYWGHMNTEAFF
TRBV5-4	NA	12	few	TRBJ1-2	TGTGCCAGCAGCACGGACAGAAATGGCTACACCTTC	CASSTDRNGYTF
TRBV10-3	TRBD1	15	NA	TRBJ1-5	TGTGCCATCAGGTCAGGGACAGGGGGCAATCAGCCCCAGCATTTT	CAIRSGTGGNQPQHF
TRBV5-1	TRBD2	16	once	TRBJ2-1	TGCGCCAGCAGCTTCAGGACTAGCGGGGGGGGATTTGAGCAGTTCTTC	CASSFRTSGGGFEQFF
TRBV6-5	NA	14	NA	TRBJ2-5	TGTGCCAGCAGCCGTCTGAGGGAACAAGAGACCCAGTACTTC	CASSRLREQETQYF
TRBV6-5	NA	15	NA	TRBJ1-2	TGTGCCAGCAGTTACTCGGGCGCAGGTCTCTATGGCTACACCTTC	CASSYSGAGLYGYTF
TRBV19	NA	14	NA	TRBJ1-5	TGTGCCAGTAGTATGACGGGGAGCAATCAGCCCCAGCATTTT	CASSMTGSNQPQHF
TRBV6-5	NA	11	few	TRBJ1-1	TGTGCCAGCATTCAGGGGCCAGCCGCTTTCTTT	CASIQGPAAFF
TRBV4-1	TRBD2	16	NA	TRBJ2-5	TGCGCCAGCAGCCCCTCTAGCGGGGGGTACCAAGAGACCCAGTACTTC	CASSPSSGGYQETQYF
TRBV4-2	NA	14	NA	TRBJ2-7	TGTGCCAGCAGCCAAGATACACAGTCCCTCGAGCAGTACTTC	CASSQDTQSLEQYF
TRBV4-1	NA	17	once	TRBJ2-5	TGCGCCAGCAGCCAAGAAAGGGGGGGGACCCTCCAAGAGACCCAGTACTTC	CASSQERGGTLQETQYF
TRBV7-9	NA	14	NA	TRBJ1-1	TGTGCCAGCAGCTTACACACCCAGAACACTGAAGCTTTCTTT	CASSLHTQNTEAFF
TRBV7-9	TRBD1	16	NA	TRBJ1-6	TGTGCCAGCAGCTTATGGAGGGACAGCCGGAATTCACCCCTCCACTTT	CASSLWRDSRNSPLHF
TRBV5-1	NA	16	NA	TRBJ1-4	TGCGCCAGCAGCTTGACAGAAATCGCAACTAATGAAAAACTGTTTTTT	CASSLTEIATNEKLFF
TRBV6-5	NA	12	NA	TRBJ1-4	TGTGCCAGCCAGGGGTTTGATGAAAAACTGTTTTTT	CASQGFDEKLFF
TRBV6-1	TRBD1	16	NA	TRBJ2-2	TGTGCCAGCAGTGTTCCCCGGGACAGTAACACCGGGGAGCTGTTTTTT	CASSVPRDSNTGELFF
TRBV4-3	NA	16	NA	TRBJ1-3	TGCGCCAGCAGCCAAGGGCGGGGCACTTCTGGAAACACCATATATTTT	CASSQGRGTSGNTIYF